Sequencing of this TCR beta chain was carried out in a study of blood T cell repertoires in COVID-19. The germline V gene encodes CDR1 KGHDR and CDR2 SFDVKD. The CDR3 spans 19 residues. With 3 bases clipped from V and 5 bases from J, the junction kept 17 bases outside the gene matches. TCRdb's copy holds only in-frame clones and misses some; the assay was immunoSEQ multiplex PCR. In the table there are 150,000 to 200,000 clones, approximately 83% of which are singletons. The V gene is TRBV24-1, the J gene TRBJ2-7; 11 bases map to TRBD1. The TCR originated in a woman in her fifties or sixties who had recovered from COVID-19. The sample comprised PBMCs or T cells enriched from blood (not recorded which). The CDR3 bases are TGTGCCACCAGTGATCCCGGACAGGGGGCGCGGCGGGCAGTCCACGAGCAGTACTTC. Amino acids: CATSDPGQGARRAVHEQYF.